These 7 T cell receptor beta chains came from one sample sequenced in a study of early T cells in non-severe SARS-CoV-2 infection. A single record per CDR3 protein comes from TCRdb applying MiXCR to the 5' RACE reads. Of 20,000 to 30,000 distinct CDR3 sequences listed, roughly 4% are singletons. The specimen sequenced was whole blood. These receptors all come from an adult who was a healthcare worker with PCR-confirmed SARS-CoV-2 infection or an uninfected control (not recorded which).

This clonotype was found many times. The rearrangement uses TRBV24-1 and TRBJ1-1, with D perhaps TRBD1 (5 bases). This CDR3 has 14 amino acids. CDR1 and CDR2 (germline): KGHDR, SFDVKD. V lost 9 bases and J 4 bases, leaving 17 bases between the germline ends. CDR3 bases: TGTGCCACCCAATCGACAAGGGGTGGCACTGAAGCTTTCTTT. Translating it yields CATQSTRGGTEAFF.

This clonotype has a count of ten or more. The J gene is TRBJ2-7, the V gene TRBV20-1; D remains ambiguous. V was clipped by 5 bases and J by 0 bases, with 8 bases between them. CDR1 is DFQATT and CDR2 is SNEGSKA in the germline V gene (reference sequence). This CDR3 spans 12 amino acids. The CDR3 DNA reads as TGCAGTGCTGGAAGCCCCTCCTACGAGCAGTACTTC. Its protein is CSAGSPSYEQYF.

J is TRBJ2-7 and V is TRBV7-9; 13 bases are shared with TRBD2. V trimming: 4 bases; J trimming: 3 bases; junction bases outside the gene matches: 9. CDR1 is SEHNR and CDR2 is FQNEAQ in the germline V gene (reference sequence). This CDR3 has 17 residues. CDR3 coding DNA: TGTGCCAGCAGCTCGATCCTTGGACTAGCGGGGGACTACGAGCAGTACTTC. Translation: CASSSILGLAGDYEQYF.

This clonotype occurred many times. This chain joins TRBV18 and TRBJ2-3; D possibly corresponds to TRBD1 (6 bases). The CDR3 is 16 residues long. The V and J ends lost 0 bases and 0 bases respectively, with 10 bases between them. Germline CDR1 KGHSH, CDR2 LQKENI. Written as DNA, the CDR3 is TGTGCCAGCTCACCACCGAGACAGGCCAGCACAGATACGCAGTATTTT. Protein sequence: CASSPPRQASTDTQYF.

This clonotype was counted between two and nine times. The rearrangement links TRBV5-6 to TRBJ2-1, with D unresolved. Trimming left V 2 bases short and J 9 bases short, with 6 bases between. From germline, CDR1 is SGHDT and CDR2 YYEEEE. This CDR3 has 11 amino acids. The CDR3 reads CASSFMFEQFF. CDR3 bases: TGTGCCAGCAGCTTCATGTTTGAGCAGTTCTTC.

This clonotype was counted between two and nine times. The chain uses TRBV11-2 and TRBJ2-1; D unclear. The CDR3 covers 11 residues. V lost 1 base, J lost 10 bases, and 5 bases lay in between. CDR1 and CDR2 (germline): SGHAT, FQNNGV. Here the CDR3 DNA reads TGTGCCAGCAGCTTAGTGGTGGAGCAGTTCTTC. It is translated as CASSLVVEQFF. The full variable domain, completed using reference TRBV11-2 and TRBJ2-1, is EAGVAQSPRYKIIEKRQSVAFWCNPISGHATLYWYQQILGQGPKLLIQFQNNGVVDDSQLPKDRFSAERLKGVDSTLKIQPAKLEDSAVYLCASSLVVEQFFGPGTRLTVL.

This clonotype was counted between two and nine times. V is TRBV7-9 and J is TRBJ2-3; D is unclear. The CDR3 covers 14 residues. Trimming pared 1 base from V and 2 bases from J, leaving 7 bases between. Looked up from germline, CDR1 is SEHNR and CDR2 is FQNEAQ (reference sequence). CDR3 nucleotide sequence: TGTGCCAGCAGCTTAGAGGGCCTCACAGATACGCAGTATTTT. Its protein is CASSLEGLTDTQYF.